The rows below give T cell receptor beta chains drawn from one sample of a study of blood T cell repertoires in COVID-19. Sequencing was performed with immunoSEQ multiplex PCR; in TCRdb, only in-frame clones are kept and a portion is missing. The profile shows roughly 230,000 clones, 80% to 90% of them singletons. What was sequenced was peripheral blood. These receptors were taken from a middle-aged man with active or convalescent COVID-19. CDR3s include the opening cysteine and the closing phenylalanine or tryptophan. A D gene is named only where the DNA matches it firmly. Where a row states a size, it is once, few, many or the class of an expanded clone; other rows omit it.

>TRBV30|-|TRBJ2-5|-
CAWSVTGGAETQYF
TGTGCCTGGAGTGTAACAGGAGGGGCAGAGACCCAGTACTTC
>TRBV5-6|-|TRBJ1-5|-
CASSLYGTLNQPQHF
TGTGCCAGCAGTCTCTACGGGACTCTCAATCAGCCCCAGCATTTT
>TRBV6-2/TRBV6-3|-|TRBJ1-2|-
CASSDGQRGPYGYTF
TGTGCCAGCAGCGACGGACAGAGGGGCCCCTATGGCTACACCTTC
>TRBV6-5|TRBD1|TRBJ1-2|-
CASSSSGTGVYGYTF
TGTGCCAGCAGCTCCAGCGGGACAGGGGTCTATGGCTACACCTTC
>TRBV7-8|TRBD1|TRBJ1-1|-
CASSWDRAGGNTEAFF
TGTGCCAGCAGCTGGGACAGGGCCGGGGGGAACACTGAAGCTTTCTTT
>TRBV27|TRBD1|TRBJ1-1|-
CASSLSTGGTEAFF
TGTGCCAGCAGTTTATCGACAGGGGGCACTGAAGCTTTCTTT
>TRBV5-1|TRBD2|TRBJ2-5|medium-sized
CASTRASGRLRETQYF
TGCGCCAGCACACGGGCTAGCGGGAGACTTCGAGAGACCCAGTACTTC
>TRBV5-4|TRBD2|TRBJ2-1|-
CASSLETSGPQFF
TGTGCCAGCAGCTTGGAGACTAGCGGTCCACAGTTCTTC
>TRBV30|-|TRBJ2-3|-
CAWTGSAPSTDTQYF
TGTGCCTGGACCGGGAGCGCCCCCTCGACAGATACGCAGTATTTT
>TRBV5-1|-|TRBJ1-1|-
CASSSGQMNTEAFF
TGCGCCAGCAGCTCAGGACAGATGAACACTGAAGCTTTCTTT
>TRBV5-4|-|TRBJ1-6|-
CASSTLGIANSPLHF
TGTGCCAGCAGCACCCTCGGGATTGCAAATTCACCCCTCCACTTT
>TRBV7-2|-|TRBJ1-5|few
CASSLAGLYSNQPQHF
TGTGCCAGCAGCTTAGCGGGGCTTTATAGCAATCAGCCCCAGCATTTT
>TRBV30|-|TRBJ1-5|-
CAWTKWGGNQPQHF
TGTGCCTGGACCAAGTGGGGGGGCAATCAGCCCCAGCATTTT
>TRBV3-1/TRBV3-2|-|TRBJ1-2|-
CASSQERTWREKDYGYTF
TGTGCCAGCAGCCAAGAAAGGACTTGGAGGGAGAAGGACTATGGCTACACCTTC
>TRBV9|TRBD1|TRBJ2-7|-
CASSEGGTGKKQYF
TGTGCCAGCAGCGAGGGGGGGACAGGGAAGAAGCAGTACTTC
>TRBV30|TRBD2|TRBJ2-7|-
CAWSLLAGGRKYF
TGTGCCTGGAGTTTACTAGCGGGAGGGCGAAAGTACTTC
>TRBV4-1|-|TRBJ2-5|-
CASSQDRGLAGDQETQYF
TGCGCCAGCAGCCAAGATCGGGGGCTGGCGGGGGACCAAGAGACCCAGTACTTC
>TRBV11-3|-|TRBJ1-5|-
CASSSGQSRQHF
TGTGCCAGCAGCTCTGGACAGTCTCGCCAGCATTTT
>TRBV29-1|-|TRBJ1-4|-
CSGAFSNEKLFF
TGCAGCGGTGCGTTTAGTAATGAAAAACTGTTTTTT
>TRBV3-1/TRBV3-2|-|TRBJ1-1|-
CASSQGYSGVRTEAFF
TGTGCCAGCAGCCAAGGGTATTCAGGGGTTCGGACTGAAGCTTTCTTT
>TRBV19|TRBD1|TRBJ1-5|few
CASRGTGSGNQPQHF
TGTGCCAGTAGGGGGACAGGGAGTGGGAATCAGCCCCAGCATTTT
>TRBV15|-|TRBJ1-1|-
CATSADRLNTEAFF
TGTGCCACCAGCGCCGACAGGTTGAACACTGAAGCTTTCTTT
>TRBV5-1|TRBD2|TRBJ2-4|once
CASSPETSGVAKNIQYF
TGCGCCAGCAGCCCGGAGACTAGCGGTGTAGCCAAAAACATTCAGTACTTC
>TRBV6-5|-|TRBJ1-4|few
CASSNGGAVVEKLFF
TGTGCCAGCAGCAACGGTGGGGCGGTCGTGGAAAAACTGTTTTTT
>TRBV10-3|TRBD1|TRBJ2-1|few
CAINHPGQGFNEQFF
TGTGCCATCAACCACCCGGGACAGGGCTTCAATGAGCAGTTCTTC
>TRBV6-5|TRBD1|TRBJ1-2|-
CASSSTGGRGYTF
TGTGCCAGCAGTTCCACAGGGGGCCGGGGCTACACCTTC
>TRBV30|TRBD1|TRBJ2-6|-
CAWSPRQGRTGANVLTF
TGTGCCTGGAGTCCACGACAGGGGAGGACTGGGGCCAACGTCCTGACTTTC
>TRBV28|TRBD1|TRBJ1-2|-
CASSRTGGAGGYTF
TGTGCCAGCAGTCGCACAGGGGGCGCCGGAGGCTACACCTTC
>TRBV3-1/TRBV3-2|-|TRBJ1-5|-
CASSQEGRNQPQHF
TGTGCCAGCAGCCAAGAGGGCAGAAATCAGCCCCAGCATTTT
>TRBV24-1|TRBD2|TRBJ2-1|-
CATSDFGGRYNNEQFF
TGTGCCACCAGTGATTTCGGCGGGAGGTATAACAATGAGCAGTTCTTC
>TRBV11-3|TRBD1|TRBJ1-2|-
CASSLDSGQFYGYTF
TGTGCCAGCAGCTTAGATTCGGGACAGTTCTATGGCTACACCTTC
>TRBV4-1|TRBD1|TRBJ1-1|-
CASSQGGQYTEAFF
TGCGCCAGCAGCCAGGGGGGACAGTACACTGAAGCTTTCTTT
>TRBV5-1|-|TRBJ1-1|once
CASRTDRGYSTEAFF
TGCGCCAGCAGGACCGACCGGGGGTACTCCACTGAAGCTTTCTTT
>TRBV15|-|TRBJ2-3|-
CATSRPKRVGKRPDTQYF
TGTGCCACCAGCCGCCCAAAAAGGGTAGGGAAGCGGCCAGATACGCAGTATTTT
>TRBV3-1/TRBV3-2|TRBD1|TRBJ2-3|-
CASTQGAGTQYF
TGTGCCAGCACGCAGGGGGCGGGTACGCAGTATTTT
>TRBV6-5|TRBD1|TRBJ2-7|-
CASGAGTGNPYEQYF
TGTGCCTCAGGGGCCGGGACAGGGAACCCCTACGAGCAGTACTTC
>TRBV5-6|-|TRBJ2-1|medium-sized
CASSSGADEQFF
TGTGCCAGCAGCTCAGGGGCCGATGAGCAGTTCTTC
>TRBV24-1|TRBD1|TRBJ1-5|-
CATSDGRRTGGLGQPQHF
TGTGCCACCAGTGATGGCCGACGGACAGGGGGCTTGGGGCAGCCCCAGCATTTT
>TRBV27|-|TRBJ1-2|-
CASRTDSMNGYTF
TGTGCCAGCAGGACGGACAGTATGAATGGCTACACCTTC
>TRBV7-9|-|TRBJ1-1|-
CASSLLEGTEAFF
TGTGCCAGCAGCTTATTGGAGGGGACTGAAGCTTTCTTT
>TRBV5-1|TRBD2|TRBJ2-5|-
CASSGRTSGRQETQYF
TGCGCCAGCAGCGGGCGGACTAGCGGGAGACAAGAGACCCAGTACTTC